This T cell receptor (beta chain) appears in the sequencing data of a study of CD8+ T cells in alopecia areata. The wider study: A regimen of oral tofacitinib, 5 to 10 mg twice daily, was given to treated patients.

Study conclusions and caveats: Higher clonality than in normal scalp was seen in lesional scalp, especially alopecia totalis/universalis. Mice showed TCR sharing more clearly than patients did, possibly owing to HLA. During tofacitinib treatment, many expanded lesional clones remained in scalp and blood.

RNA was extracted and reverse transcribed into cDNA as the sequencing template. The repertoire was sequenced with immunoSEQ multiplex PCR; TCRdb's copy has only in-frame clones and lacks some. The profile shows more than 150,000 clones, approximately 49% of them singletons. This clone turned up a few times. The antigen is unknown. Trimming at V came to 2 bases and at J to 4 bases, leaving 4 bases not matched to a gene. Germline V gene data show CDR1 as ENHRY and CDR2 as SYGVKD. The length of the CDR3 is 15 residues. The treatment denotes: oral pan-JAK inhibitor, 5-10 mg twice daily. This specimen consisted of CD8+ T cells sorted from blood, obtained at approximately week 52, from a patient treated with tofacitinib. The chain has TRBV10-3 and TRBJ2-7, with 11 bases that match TRBD1. The origin of this receptor is a human donor with alopecia areata. The CDR3 DNA sequence: TGTGCCATCAGTGAGGCCGGGACAGGGGGATACGAGCAGTACTTC. Translated: CAISEAGTGGYEQYF.